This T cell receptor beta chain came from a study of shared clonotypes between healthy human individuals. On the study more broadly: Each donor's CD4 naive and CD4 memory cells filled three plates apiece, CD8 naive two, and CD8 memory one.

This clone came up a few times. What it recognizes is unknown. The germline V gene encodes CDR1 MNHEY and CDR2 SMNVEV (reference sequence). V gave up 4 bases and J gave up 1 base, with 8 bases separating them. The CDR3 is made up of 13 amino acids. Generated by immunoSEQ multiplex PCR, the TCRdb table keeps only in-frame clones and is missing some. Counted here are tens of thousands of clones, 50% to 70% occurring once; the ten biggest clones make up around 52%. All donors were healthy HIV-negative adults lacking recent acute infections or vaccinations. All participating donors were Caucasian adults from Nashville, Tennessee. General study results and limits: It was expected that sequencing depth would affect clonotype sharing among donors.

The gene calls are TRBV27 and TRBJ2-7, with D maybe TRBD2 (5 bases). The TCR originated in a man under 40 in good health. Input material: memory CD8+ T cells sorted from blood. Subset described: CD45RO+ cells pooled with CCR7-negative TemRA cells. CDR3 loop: CASSWGDSYEQYF. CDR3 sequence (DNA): TGTGCCAGCAGTTGGGGAGATTCCTACGAGCAGTACTTC.